The sequence of this T cell receptor beta chain was determined in a study of T cells in Graves' hyperthyroidism and ophthalmopathy. Study-wide background: Peripheral blood was collected at initial diagnosis, before any treatment.

V was clipped by 1 base and J by 0 bases; unmatched bases: 6. This CDR3 comprises 17 residues. The germline CDR1 and CDR2 sequences are LNHDA and SQIVND (reference sequence). Patients aged 18 to 65 with hyperthyroidism were newly diagnosed, with duration under 2 months. Source material for PBMCs was less than 12 ml fresh peripheral blood. Study-wide findings and caveats: The majority of expanded thyroid clonotypes above 0.001 also appeared in blood.

Comments on this clonotype: What it binds is unknown.

RNA transcripts gave rise to amplified TCR beta CDR3 regions. The study used the HTBI primer set for a first-round RT-PCR of the TCR CDR3. One entry per CDR3 protein, called by TCRdb with MiXCR from the multiplex PCR reads. The profile shows hundreds of thousands of distinct CDR3 sequences, around 17% of them singletons. The chain couples TRBV19 to TRBJ1-1; 9 bases agree with TRBD1. Sequencing was performed on blood. This receptor was identified in a woman under 30 with Graves' hyperthyroidism. This CDR3 reads CASSIGTGVLMNTEAFF. In DNA, the CDR3 is TGTGCCAGTAGTATAGGGACAGGGGTGCTCATGAACACTGAAGCTTTCTTT. The full variable domain, rest sourced from reference TRBV19 and TRBJ1-1, is DGGITQSPKYLFRKEGQNVTLSCEQNLNHDAMYWYRQDPGQGLRLIYYSQIVNDFQKGDIAEGYSVSREKKESFPLTVTSAQKNPTAFYLCASSIGTGVLMNTEAFFGQGTRLTVV.